This T cell receptor (beta chain) was retrieved from a study of CD4 and CD8 cells across lung adenocarcinoma regions. From the PCR reads, TCRdb called clonotypes with MiXCR, one entry per CDR3 protein. The table has around 25,000 distinct CDR3 sequences, 40% to 60% seen once; the top ten hold less than 50%. Localized lung adenocarcinoma, a non-small cell lung cancer, affected the donors. In the case of this clonotype: The germline gene is not matched at one end of the junction; a read error may be the cause.

This CDR3 is 14 amino acids long. The germline CDR1 and CDR2 sequences are MNHNS and SASEGT. The sequence was collected from a male donor with lung adenocarcinoma. The CD4 and CD8 labels of this study may be unreliable. The material sequenced was CD8+ T cells from the center of a lung tumor. The chain employs TRBV6-1 and TRBJ2-4; 8 bases align to TRBD1. This CDR3 is CAGRGPRGTNIQYF. In DNA, the CDR3 is TGTGCCGGCAGGGGGCCCAGAGGCACAAACATTCAGTACTTC.